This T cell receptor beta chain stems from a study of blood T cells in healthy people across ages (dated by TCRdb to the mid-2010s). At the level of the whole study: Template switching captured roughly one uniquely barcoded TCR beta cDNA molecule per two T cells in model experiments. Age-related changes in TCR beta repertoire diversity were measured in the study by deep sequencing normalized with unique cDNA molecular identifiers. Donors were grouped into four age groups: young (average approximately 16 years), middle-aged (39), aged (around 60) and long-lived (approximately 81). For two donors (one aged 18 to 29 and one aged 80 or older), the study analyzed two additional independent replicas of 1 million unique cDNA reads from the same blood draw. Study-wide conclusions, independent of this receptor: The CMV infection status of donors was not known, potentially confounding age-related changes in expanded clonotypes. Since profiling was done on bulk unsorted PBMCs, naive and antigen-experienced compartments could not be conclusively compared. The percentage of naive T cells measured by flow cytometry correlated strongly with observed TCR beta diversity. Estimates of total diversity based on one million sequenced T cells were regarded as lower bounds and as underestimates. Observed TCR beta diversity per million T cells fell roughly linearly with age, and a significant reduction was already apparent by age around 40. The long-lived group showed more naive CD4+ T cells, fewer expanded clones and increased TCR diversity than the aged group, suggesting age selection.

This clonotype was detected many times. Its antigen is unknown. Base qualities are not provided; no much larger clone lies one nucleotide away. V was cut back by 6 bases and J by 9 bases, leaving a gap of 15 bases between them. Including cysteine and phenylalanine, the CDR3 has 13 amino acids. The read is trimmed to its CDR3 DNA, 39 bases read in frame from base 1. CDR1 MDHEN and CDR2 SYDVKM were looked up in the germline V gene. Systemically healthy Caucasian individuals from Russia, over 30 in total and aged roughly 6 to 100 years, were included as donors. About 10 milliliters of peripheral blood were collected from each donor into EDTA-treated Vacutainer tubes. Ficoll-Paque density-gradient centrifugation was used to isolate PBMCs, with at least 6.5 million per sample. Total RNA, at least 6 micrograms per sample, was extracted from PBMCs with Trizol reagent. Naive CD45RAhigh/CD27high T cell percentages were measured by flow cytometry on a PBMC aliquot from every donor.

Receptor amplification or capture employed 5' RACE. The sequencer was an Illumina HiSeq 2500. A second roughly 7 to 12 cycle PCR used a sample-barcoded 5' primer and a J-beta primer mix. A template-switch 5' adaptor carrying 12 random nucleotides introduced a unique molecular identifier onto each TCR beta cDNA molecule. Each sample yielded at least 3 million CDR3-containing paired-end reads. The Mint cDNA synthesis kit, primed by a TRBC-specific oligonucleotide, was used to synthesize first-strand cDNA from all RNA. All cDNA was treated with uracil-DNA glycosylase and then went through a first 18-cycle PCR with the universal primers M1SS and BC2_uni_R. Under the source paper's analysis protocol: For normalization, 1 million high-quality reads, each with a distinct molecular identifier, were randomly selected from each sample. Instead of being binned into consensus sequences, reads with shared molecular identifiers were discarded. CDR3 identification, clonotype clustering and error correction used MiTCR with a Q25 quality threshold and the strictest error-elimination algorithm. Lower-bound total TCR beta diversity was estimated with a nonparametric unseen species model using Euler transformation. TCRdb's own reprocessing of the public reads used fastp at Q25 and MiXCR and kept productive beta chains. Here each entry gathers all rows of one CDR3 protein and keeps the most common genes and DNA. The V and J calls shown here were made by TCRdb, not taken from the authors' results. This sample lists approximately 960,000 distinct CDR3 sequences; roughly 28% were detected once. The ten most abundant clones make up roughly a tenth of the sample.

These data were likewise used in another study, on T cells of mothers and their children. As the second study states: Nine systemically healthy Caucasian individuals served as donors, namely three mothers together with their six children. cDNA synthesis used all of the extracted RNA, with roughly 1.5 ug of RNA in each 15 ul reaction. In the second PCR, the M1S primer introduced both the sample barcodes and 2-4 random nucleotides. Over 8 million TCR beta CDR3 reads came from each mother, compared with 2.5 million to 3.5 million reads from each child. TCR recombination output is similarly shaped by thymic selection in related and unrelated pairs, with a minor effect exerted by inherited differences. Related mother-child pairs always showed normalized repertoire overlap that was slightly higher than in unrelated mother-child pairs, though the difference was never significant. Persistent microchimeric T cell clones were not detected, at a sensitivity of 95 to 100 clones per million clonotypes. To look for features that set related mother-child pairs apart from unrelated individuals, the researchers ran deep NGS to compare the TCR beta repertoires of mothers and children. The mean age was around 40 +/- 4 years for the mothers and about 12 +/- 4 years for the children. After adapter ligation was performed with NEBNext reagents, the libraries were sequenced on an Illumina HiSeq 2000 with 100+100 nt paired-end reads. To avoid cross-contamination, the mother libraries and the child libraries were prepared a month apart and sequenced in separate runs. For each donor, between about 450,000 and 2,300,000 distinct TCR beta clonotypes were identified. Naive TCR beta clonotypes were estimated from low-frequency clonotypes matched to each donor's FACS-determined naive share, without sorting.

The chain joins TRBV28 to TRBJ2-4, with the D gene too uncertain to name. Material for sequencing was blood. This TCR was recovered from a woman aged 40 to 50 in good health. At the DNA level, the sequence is TGTGCCAGCAGCCTATCGGCTGTTGTCATTCAGTACTTC. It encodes CASSLSAVVIQYF.